This T cell receptor (beta chain) was retrieved from a study of beta chain features in type 1 diabetes. Study conclusions and caveats: The study found that naive, central memory and Treg TCRB repertoires appeared more similar in patients than in healthy donors. HLA effects on TCRB rearrangement stayed unresolved here. The study found fewer insertions and more deletions at VDJ junctions in type 1 diabetes patients.

As every portion of the isolated RNA was reverse transcribed, the sequencing read expressed TCRB transcripts. Sequenced naive, central memory and regulatory T cell samples produced an average of roughly 3.5 million reads. The repertoire was sequenced with immunoSEQ multiplex PCR; TCRdb's copy has only in-frame clones and lacks some. The table shows some 410,000 clones, with around 10% occurring only once. This clone was picked up a small number of times. Its antigen is unknown. V lost 1 base and J 4 bases, leaving 6 bases between the germline ends. The germline CDR1 and CDR2 sequences are SGHDN and FVKESK. The CDR3 is 13 amino acids.

The chain combines TRBV14 with TRBJ2-3; D is undetermined. The sequence was collected from a woman between 18 and 29 years old in good health. Sequenced material: naive CD4+ T cells from blood. In DNA, the CDR3 is TGTGCCAGCAGCCAAGGACGCCCAGATACGCAGTATTTT. Protein sequence: CASSQGRPDTQYF.